This TCR beta chain was profiled in a study of blood T cell repertoires in COVID-19. This CDR3 contains 16 residues. Trimming removed 1 base at V and 3 bases at J, with 12 bases between. Germline CDR1 reads SGHTA; CDR2 reads FQGNSA. Using immunoSEQ multiplex PCR, the repertoire was profiled, and TCRdb retains in-frame clones only, with some absent. This table has 150,000 to 200,000 clones, approximately 79% appearing once. Sequenced input: peripheral blood. This TCR came from a man aged 60 to 75 with active or convalescent COVID-19. The chain is built from TRBV7-2 and TRBJ2-2, with D perhaps matching TRBD2 (6 bases). The CDR3 region is CASSLGSRGHTGELFF. Here the CDR3 DNA reads TGTGCCAGCAGCTTAGGGTCGCGGGGTCACACCGGGGAGCTGTTTTTT.